This paragraph covers one TCR beta chain sequence. Its antigen remains unidentified. This specimen belongs to a study of identical twins. Notes on the study in general: Out-of-frame beta chain sequences displayed weaker excess sharing between twins. Invariant MAIT and iNKT cells could partly confound zero-insertion analyses. Within cord blood, abundant beta clonotypes carried fewer insertions, but memory repertoires showed no such trend.

This CDR3 region has 14 residues. Trimming stripped 3 bases from V and 1 base from J, with 9 bases between. Germline loops: CDR1 LGHNT, CDR2 FRNRAP. Template switching (which added a universal primer site) was used, and cDNA carried unique molecular identifiers. In TCRdb, the 5' RACE reads were re-called with MiXCR into one record per CDR3 protein. Of about 550,000 distinct CDR3 sequences listed, approximately 20% were seen once; the top ten hold roughly 0.5%. The data were also submitted as part of a second study, on yellow fever vaccine responses in identical twins.

The chain has TRBV12-5 and TRBJ1-1, with D perhaps TRBD1 (5 bases). The TCR originated in a woman aged 18-35 years in good health. Sequenced material: CD4+ T cells sorted from blood. The CDR3 loop is CASGFGGGNTEAFF. CDR3 in DNA: TGTGCTAGTGGTTTTGGGGGAGGGAACACTGAAGCTTTCTTT.